This T cell receptor beta chain was obtained from a study of response to subunit inactivated influenza vaccine. TCRdb redid the calling of the RT-PCR reads with MiXCR, one entry per CDR3 protein. The table has 150,000 to 200,000 distinct CDR3 sequences, more than 10% seen once; the top ten hold about 29%. This clonotype was observed a few times. Germline-derived CDR1 and CDR2 are MNHEY and SVGEGT. V trimming: 2 bases; J trimming: 7 bases; junction bases outside the gene matches: 5. The CDR3 length is 14 residues. These same data were also listed under a study on T cells expressing NK-cell markers. Per that study: UMIs accompanied the 5'RACE template switching by which TCR beta cDNA was made.

This receptor was taken from a man aged 50-60 years who received an inactivated influenza vaccine. The source was CD8+ T cells sorted from PBMCs, collected less than 13 days after vaccination. V and J are TRBV6-2 or TRBV6-3 and TRBJ2-1; 7 bases are a match to TRBD1. This chain's CDR3 is CASSYQTGSNEQFF. CDR3 in DNA: TGTGCCAGCAGTTACCAGACAGGGAGTAATGAGCAGTTCTTC.